This TCR beta chain was obtained from a study of CD8+ T cells in alopecia areata. Study-wide results and limits: Among the 100 top clones, expanded CD8+ clones, like scalp clonality, were significantly decreased by tofacitinib. Affected lesional scalp, above all in alopecia totalis/universalis, was more clonal than normal scalp. Scalp and blood retained many expanded lesional clones during tofacitinib.

Treatment reported: oral pan-JAK inhibitor, 5-10 mg twice daily. With respect to this clone: The antigen is not known.

RNA was extracted and reverse transcribed into cDNA as the sequencing template. The table came from immunoSEQ multiplex PCR; TCRdb's copy has only in-frame clones and leaves some out. The sample lists around 270,000 clones; about 62% were seen once. The CDR3 totals 14 residues. V was pared by 5 bases and J by 5 bases, with 16 bases between. Germline lookup yields CDR1 SGHDT and CDR2 YYEEEE. The receptor was isolated from a human donor with alopecia areata. The specimen was CD4+ T cells sorted from blood, collected at week 24, from a patient treated with tofacitinib. The V and J genes are TRBV5-6 and TRBJ2-5; no reliable D call. The DNA of the CDR3 is TGTGCCAGCAGAGTCGGCAGGATGGGGGAGACCCAGTACTTC. Translation: CASRVGRMGETQYF.